Here is one T cell receptor (beta chain) with its context. The sample comes from a study of blood T cell repertoires in COVID-19. Whole-study context: T cells, B-cell-depleted T cells, or PBMCs provided the cDNA or gDNA that served as material.

In the original analysis: For nucleated cells, counts were estimated from reference gene primer amplification. The repertoire was sequenced with immunoSEQ multiplex PCR; TCRdb's copy has only in-frame clones and lacks some. V, J and clone size were drawn from that table, and D and trimming were deduced from the DNA. Counted here are 30,000 to 50,000 clones, 91% occurring once; the ten biggest clones make up 15% to 19%. Germline loops: CDR1 MNHNY, CDR2 SVGAGI (reference sequence). The CDR3 totals 15 residues. Trimming at V came to 5 bases and at J to 8 bases, leaving 8 bases not matched to a gene. V usage is TRBV6-6 and J usage is TRBJ2-1; 11 nucleotides align to TRBD2. The specimen sequenced was peripheral blood. This sequence was found in a woman aged 25 to 39 in a cohort sampled during active COVID-19. This chain's CDR3 is CASSNLAGGVDEQFF. The CDR3 DNA reads as TGTGCCAGCAGTAATCTAGCGGGAGGTGTCGATGAGCAGTTCTTC.